This TCR beta chain is drawn from a study of T cells in Graves' hyperthyroidism and ophthalmopathy. Study-level information: Peripheral blood was obtained at initial diagnosis, preceding any treatment.

CDR3 length equals 15 residues. The germline V and J ends were trimmed by 3 bases and 2 bases, with 13 bases remaining between them. The germline CDR1 and CDR2 sequences are SGHTA and FQGTGA. The investigators amplified TCR beta CDR3 regions from RNA transcripts. Carried out on the TCR CDR3, a first-round RT-PCR used the HTBI primer set. In TCRdb, the multiplex PCR reads were re-called with MiXCR into one record per CDR3 protein. The sample lists roughly 660,000 distinct CDR3 sequences, 15% to 20% occurring once. Findings and limits, study-wide: Ophthalmopathy cases were set apart from stable hyperthyroidism by a 13 V-J model.

This clonotype was observed many times. Its antigen is as yet unknown. The study defined stable Graves' hyperthyroidism as no ophthalmopathy progression within 18 months. Uncontrolled infection, other autoimmune disease, pregnancy or lactation barred patients from enrollment. The chain couples TRBV7-3 to TRBJ2-5; D is unresolved. This sequence was found in a man aged 50-60 years with Graves' hyperthyroidism. Sequencing used blood. DNA of the CDR3: TGTGCCAGCAGCTTCTTAGGGATGAGTCAAGAGACCCAGTACTTC. Translated, it gives CASSFLGMSQETQYF.